These 31 T cell receptor beta chains originate from one sample sequenced in a study of CD8+CD57+ T cells in acquired aplastic anemia. Genomic DNA, serving as template, underwent TCR beta VDJ and CDR3 profiling. TCRdb redid the calling of the reads with MiXCR, one entry per CDR3 protein. The sample includes some 410,000 distinct CDR3 sequences, about two thirds of them seen just once. The sequencing input was sorted CD4+, CD8+, or CD8+CD57+ T cells (not recorded which) from PBMCs. Receptors were obtained from a human donor in good health, serving as a control.

The rearrangement joins TRBV9 to TRBJ1-2, with a possible D match to TRBD1 (5 bases). This CDR3 region has 15 residues. CDR1 SGDLS and CDR2 YYNGEE come from the germline V gene. V lost 2 bases and J 1 base, leaving 12 bases between the germline ends. The CDR3 here is CASSVEEQVNYGYTF. The CDR3 DNA sequence: TGTGCCAGCAGCGTGGAAGAACAGGTTAACTATGGCTACACCTTC.

Comments on this clonotype: The junction departs from the called germline gene at one end, perhaps through a read error. The V and J genes are TRBV2 and TRBJ1-5; D gene ambiguous. In germline, CDR1 is SNHLY, CDR2 FYNNEI. CDR3 length equals 15 residues. The CDR3 loop reads CASSTNSALSPSQQF. The CDR3, as DNA: TGTGCCAGCAGTACAAATTCGGCGTTGAGCCCTAGCCAGCAGTTC.

This clonotype was counted at least ten times. The chain has TRBV7-2 and TRBJ1-1, with 9 bases lining up with TRBD1. CDR3 length: 15 amino acids. Germline trimming cut 5 bases from V and 1 base from J; bases unmatched to any gene: 5. Germline CDR1 is SGHTA and CDR2 is FQGNSA. The CDR3 protein is CASSPGQGWNTEAFF. The CDR3 region has the DNA TGTGCCAGCAGCCCGGGACAGGGTTGGAACACTGAAGCTTTCTTT.

The genes are TRBV7-8 and TRBJ2-5, with no clear D. Between the trimmed V and J ends, which lost 6 bases and 2 bases, there was a span of 16 bases. This CDR3 contains 15 residues. Germline CDR1 SGHVS, CDR2 FQNEAQ. The CDR3 reads CASSDARAHQETQYF. As DNA, the CDR3 is TGTGCCAGCAGTGACGCGCGCGCGCATCAAGAGACCCAGTACTTC.

To note about this clonotype: A read error may produce the germline difference seen at one junction end. The chain links TRBV9 to TRBJ2-7, with D possibly matching TRBD2 (5 bases). CDR3 size: 11 residues. CDR1 and CDR2 (germline): SGDLS, YYNGEE. The CDR3 loop reads CASSINGEQNF. The DNA for the CDR3 is TGTGCCAGCAGCATCAACGGGGAGCAGAACTTC.

Details on this clonotype: The junction and the germline gene differ at one end; a read error may be behind it. The J gene is TRBJ1-6, the V gene TRBV29-1; D is unclear. Germline loops: CDR1 SQVTM, CDR2 ANQGSEA. This CDR3 has 13 residues. CDR3 protein: CSVDRGVDSLLHF. CDR3 nucleotides: TGCAGCGTGGACCGGGGAGTTGACTCACTCCTCCACTTT.

Remarks on this clonotype: The junction departs from germline at one end; a sequencing error may be responsible. This chain links TRBV29-1 with TRBJ2-6; possibly TRBD1 for D (5 bases). The CDR3 consists of 15 residues. Germline loops: CDR1 SQVTM, CDR2 ANQGSEA. The CDR3 DNA reads TGCAGCGCTGAAAGGTCGATCTCTGGGGCCAACGTCCTGACCTTC. Translating gives CSAERSISGANVLTF.

V and J are TRBV9 and TRBJ1-2; D not resolved. The CDR3 loop spans 15 amino acids. The V gene's germline CDR1 is SGDLS and CDR2 YYNGEE. The V gene lost 2 bases and the J gene lost 8 bases, with 19 bases spanning the gap. In DNA, the CDR3 is TGTGCCAGCAGCGTGTTGGCAGGCCGATGGTCCGGCTACACCTTC. This encodes CASSVLAGRWSGYTF.

This clonotype was found many times. The chain carries TRBV5-1 and TRBJ2-1, with D possibly TRBD1 on 5 matching bases. Trimming left V 2 bases short and J 5 bases short, with 14 bases between. CDR1 is SGHRS and CDR2 is YFSETQ in the germline V gene. There are 15 residues in the CDR3. DNA for the CDR3: TGCGCCAGCAGCTTCCAGGGCGTGGGGAACAATGAGCAGTTCTTC. Its translation is CASSFQGVGNNEQFF.

V is TRBV24-1 and J is TRBJ2-5; D gene unclear. The CDR3 runs 14 residues. The germline CDR1 and CDR2 sequences are KGHDR and SFDVKD. The V end lost 2 bases, the J end lost 9 bases, and 15 bases lay between the germline ends. The CDR3 region is CATSDSPPGTAQYF. The CDR3 DNA follows: TGTGCCACCAGTGATTCCCCCCCAGGTACAGCCCAGTACTTC.

The chain has TRBV7-8 and TRBJ2-7, with D perhaps TRBD2 (6 bases). Germline V gene lookup returns CDR1 SGHVS and CDR2 FQNEAQ. V lost 5 bases and J lost 7, with 27 bases in between. This CDR3 spans 17 amino acids. The CDR3 loop reads CASSAQGGDHPPHEQYF. CDR3 bases: TGTGCCAGCAGCGCGCAGGGAGGCGATCATCCCCCCCATGAGCAGTACTTC.

This clonotype was recorded at least ten times. The chain carries TRBV6-2 or TRBV6-3 and TRBJ1-1; 11 nucleotides agree with TRBD1. The junction had 11 bases not matched to a gene; V was cut back by 2 bases and J by 0 bases. Germline CDR1 reads MNHEY; CDR2 reads SVGEGT. CDR3 size: 19 residues. CDR3 coding DNA: TGTGCCAGCAGTTACCCTAGGGACAGGGGGGGATACATGAACACTGAAGCTTTCTTT. Amino acid sequence: CASSYPRDRGGYMNTEAFF.

This clonotype came up many times. The genes are TRBV12-3 or TRBV12-4 and TRBJ2-2, with TRBD2 identical over 7 bases. J gave up 5 bases and V 6 bases, and 6 bases lay outside the gene matches. This CDR3 is built from 14 residues. CDR3 bases: TGTGCCAGCAGCGGGACTACACAAACCGGGGAGCTGTTTTTT. Amino acids: CASSGTTQTGELFF.

Of note for this clonotype: Sequence at one end of the junction differs from germline and may be a read error. This sequence joins TRBV7-8 and TRBJ1-1; unclear D gene. CDR1 and CDR2 (germline): SGHVS, FQNEAQ. This CDR3 comprises 14 residues. CDR3 sequence: CASSSQVGRTGAFF. CDR3 sequence (DNA): TGTGCCAGCAGCTCTCAGGTGGGAAGGACTGGAGCTTTCTTT.

This clonotype was counted at least ten times. The chain uses TRBV7-2 and TRBJ2-7; no firm D call. The length of the CDR3 is 14 residues. V was pared by 2 bases and J by 2 bases, with 10 bases between. CDR1 is SGHTA, CDR2 FQGNSA, per germline. The CDR3 loop reads CASSLPGTTYEQYF. The CDR3 bases are TGTGCCAGCAGCTTACCTGGTACCACCTACGAGCAGTACTTC.

V gene TRBV15 combines with J gene TRBJ2-1, with unresolved D. The tail of the sequence fits TRBJ2-3 better, so the J call may be wrong. This CDR3 region has 15 residues. Germline V gives CDR1 LNHNV, CDR2 YYDKDF (reference sequence). This chain's CDR3 is CATSRGAVLSNTQYF. The CDR3 DNA reads as TGTGCCACCAGCAGAGGGGCGGTCCTCAGCAATACGCAGTATTTT.

The rearrangement joins TRBV11-2 to TRBJ1-1, with D unclear. CDR1 is SGHAT, CDR2 FQNNGV, per germline. There are 14 residues in the CDR3. The ends were cut back, 1 base at V and 3 bases at J, with 9 bases in the middle. The CDR3: CASSLVLADTEAFF. Written as DNA, the CDR3 is TGTGCCAGCAGCTTAGTACTAGCGGACACTGAAGCTTTCTTT.

On this clonotype itself: It is likely a read error, because the conserved phenylalanine at the end of the CDR3 is missing. Because the CDR3's place on the DNA is in doubt, the DNA is left out and the CDR3 is given as listed by TCRdb. This chain joins TRBV2 and TRBJ1-2; TRBD1 reflects the table's D call only, with no check against the DNA. The CDR3 is 15 residues long, counting both termini. Germline-derived CDR1 and CDR2 are SNHLY and FYNNEI. The CDR3 here is CASTGTAAYEQYFGP.

The chain carries TRBV2 and TRBJ2-7; 13 bases align to TRBD2. With 6 bases clipped from V and 5 bases from J, the junction kept 4 bases outside the gene matches. The CDR3 consists of 14 residues. Germline V gene data show CDR1 as SNHLY and CDR2 as FYNNEI. The CDR3 loop is CASRGGTSGDEQYF. The CDR3 DNA reads TGTGCCAGCAGGGGCGGGACTAGCGGGGACGAGCAGTACTTC.

About this clonotype: The conserved phenylalanine or tryptophan normally closing the CDR3 is absent here, so this likely arose from a read error. This chain connects TRBV9 to TRBJ1-1; D is unresolved. CDR3 length: 13 amino acids. In germline, CDR1 is SGDLS, CDR2 YYNGEE. CDR3 in amino acids: CASRIRVKPDAFL. CDR3 DNA sequence: TGTGCCAGCAGAATCCGAGTGAAGCCTGATGCTTTCCTT.

The V and J genes are TRBV7-3 and TRBJ1-4, with D uncertain. V was pared by 4 bases and J by 13 bases, with 16 bases between. The CDR3 totals 13 residues. Looked up from germline, CDR1 is SGHTA and CDR2 is FQGTGA. The CDR3 DNA is TGTGCCAGCAGCTCGGAAGCGGGTGAACGACTGTTTTTT. It codes for CASSSEAGERLFF.

Notes on this clonotype: One junction end disagrees with the germline gene, perhaps due to a read error. The gene calls are TRBV15 and TRBJ1-5; no definite D call. Germline values: CDR1 LNHNV, CDR2 YYDKDF (reference sequence). This CDR3 has 13 residues. The CDR3 is CASSKHANQPQHF. Here the CDR3 DNA reads TGTGCCAGCAGCAAACACGCGAATCAGCCCCAGCATTTT.

The chain uses TRBV7-9 and TRBJ2-7; D is ambiguous. Germline CDR1 and CDR2: SEHNR and FQNEAQ (reference sequence). This CDR3 contains 14 residues. The V end lost 5 bases, the J end lost 3 bases, and 14 bases lay between the germline ends. The CDR3 bases are TGTGCCAGCAGCCCCCCGGCACATGTCTACGAGCAGTACTTC. This sequence encodes CASSPPAHVYEQYF.

This clonotype was recorded at least ten times. This chain connects TRBV19 to TRBJ1-1, with D tentatively TRBD1 (5 bases). Germline lookup yields CDR1 LNHDA and CDR2 SQIVND (reference sequence). V gave up 3 bases and J gave up 1 base, with 12 bases separating them. The CDR3 extends over 15 amino acids. CDR3 DNA: TGTGCCAGTAGTATCCAGGGAAACGAGAACACTGAAGCTTTCTTT. Translating it yields CASSIQGNENTEAFF.

The chain has TRBV11-3 and TRBJ2-3, with a weak D call TRBD2 (5 bases). The CDR3 consists of 14 residues. In germline, CDR1 is SGHNT, CDR2 YENEEA. Trimming took 6 bases from V and 2 from J, leaving 12 bases between them. The CDR3: CASRPGLLTDTQYF. The CDR3 nucleotides are TGTGCCAGCAGGCCTGGACTCCTCACAGATACGCAGTATTTT.

This clonotype was seen many times. An end of the junction does not agree with germline; a read error may underlie this. This chain joins TRBV20-1 and TRBJ1-1; tentatively, D is TRBD1 (6 bases). CDR3 length: 14 amino acids. CDR1 is DFQATT and CDR2 is SNEGSKA in the germline V gene (reference sequence). The CDR3 DNA reads as TGCAGTATCGATAAGACAGGCGTGAACACTGAAGCTCTCTTT. Protein: CSIDKTGVNTEALF.

This clonotype has just one count. The chain combines TRBV24-1 with TRBJ1-1; no clear D gene. CDR3 length: 13 amino acids. The V gene's germline CDR1 is KGHDR and CDR2 SFDVKD. V lost 4 bases, J lost 2 bases, and 7 bases lay in between. CDR3 loop: CATSESGNTEAFF. DNA for the CDR3: TGTGCCACCAGTGAAAGCGGCAACACTGAAGCTTTCTTT.

This clonotype was seen at least ten times. The rearrangement joins TRBV12-3 or TRBV12-4 to TRBJ1-4; maybe TRBD1 (6 bases). V shed 10 bases and J shed 6 bases, with 15 bases lying between them. There are 13 residues in the CDR3. CDR3 coding DNA: TGTGCCACTTCTCGGGACACCGATGAAAAACTGTTTTTT. Protein sequence: CATSRDTDEKLFF.

The chain joins TRBV7-2 to TRBJ2-7; tentatively, D is TRBD1 or TRBD2 (5 bases each). Per the germline V gene, CDR1 is SGHTA and CDR2 is FQGNSA. With 5 bases removed from V and 13 bases from J, the gap between germline ends came to 27 bases. This CDR3 comprises 15 residues. The CDR3 here is CASSLTDYGYTVDYF. The CDR3 coding sequence is TGTGCCAGCAGCCTGACAGACTATGGCTACACTGTCGATTACTTC.

A note on this clonotype: This CDR3 is missing its conserved last phenylalanine or tryptophan, likely due to a read error. The rearrangement links TRBV5-1 to TRBJ2-7, with a possible D match to TRBD1 (7 bases). This CDR3 region has 14 residues. The ends were cut back, 4 bases at V and 2 bases at J, with 13 bases in the middle. The germline CDR1 and CDR2 sequences are SGHRS and YFSETQ. The DNA of the CDR3 is TGCGCCAGCAGCCGACAGGGACTGACCTACGAGCAGTACCTC. Its protein product is CASSRQGLTYEQYL.

Regarding this clonotype: The final CDR3 position lacks the conserved phenylalanine or tryptophan, pointing to a likely read error. The DNA is omitted, as the CDR3 cannot be located on it reliably, and the CDR3 follows TCRdb's listing. The chain couples TRBV20-1 to TRBJ2-2; the D call in the table, TRBD2, was not verified against the DNA. Germline V gene data show CDR1 as DFQATT and CDR2 as SNEGSKA (reference sequence). Including both end residues, the CDR3 is 10 amino acids long. The CDR3 here is CSARPAEAVR.